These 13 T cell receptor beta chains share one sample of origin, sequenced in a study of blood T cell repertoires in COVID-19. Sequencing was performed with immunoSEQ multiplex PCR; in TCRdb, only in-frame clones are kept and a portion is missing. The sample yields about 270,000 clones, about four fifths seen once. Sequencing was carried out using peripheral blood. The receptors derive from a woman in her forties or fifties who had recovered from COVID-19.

The CDR3 is CASSLNPQGESPLHF. Here the CDR3 DNA reads TGTGCCAGCAGTTTAAACCCACAGGGGGAATCACCCCTCCACTTT. The chain joins TRBV27 to TRBJ1-6, with 8 positions matching TRBD1. Per germline, CDR1 MNHEY and CDR2 SMNVEV (reference sequence). The length of the CDR3 is 15 residues. V dropped 2 bases and J dropped 10; count of bases not matched to a gene: 7.

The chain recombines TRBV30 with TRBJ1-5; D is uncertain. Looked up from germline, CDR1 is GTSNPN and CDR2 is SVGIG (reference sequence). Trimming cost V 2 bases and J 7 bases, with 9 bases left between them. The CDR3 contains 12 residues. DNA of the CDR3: TGTGCCTGGAGTTTCGAGGGCCAGCCCCAGCATTTT. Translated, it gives CAWSFEGQPQHF. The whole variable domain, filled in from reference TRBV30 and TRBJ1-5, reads SQTIHQWPATLVQPVGSPLSLECTVEGTSNPNLYWYRQAAGRGLQLLFYSVGIGQISSEVPQNLSASRPQDRQFILSSKKLLLSDSGFYLCAWSFEGQPQHFGDGTRLSIL.

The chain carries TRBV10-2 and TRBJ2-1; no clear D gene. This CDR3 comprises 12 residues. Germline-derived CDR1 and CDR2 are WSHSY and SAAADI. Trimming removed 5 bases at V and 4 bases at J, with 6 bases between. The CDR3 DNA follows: TGCGCCAGCAGTTATTCGTACAATGAGCAGTTCTTC. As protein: CASSYSYNEQFF.

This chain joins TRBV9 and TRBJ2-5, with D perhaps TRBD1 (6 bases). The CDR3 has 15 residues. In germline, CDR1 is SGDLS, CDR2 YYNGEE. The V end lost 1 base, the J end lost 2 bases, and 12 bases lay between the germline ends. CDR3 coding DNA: TGTGCCAGCAGCGTAAGTGTGGGACATCAAGAGACCCAGTACTTC. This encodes CASSVSVGHQETQYF.

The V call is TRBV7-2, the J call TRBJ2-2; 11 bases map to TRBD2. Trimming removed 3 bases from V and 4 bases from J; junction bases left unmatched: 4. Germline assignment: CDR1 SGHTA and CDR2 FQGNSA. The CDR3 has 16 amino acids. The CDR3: CASSFYSGGATGELFF. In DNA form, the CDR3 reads TGTGCCAGCAGCTTCTATAGCGGGGGGGCCACCGGGGAGCTGTTTTTT.

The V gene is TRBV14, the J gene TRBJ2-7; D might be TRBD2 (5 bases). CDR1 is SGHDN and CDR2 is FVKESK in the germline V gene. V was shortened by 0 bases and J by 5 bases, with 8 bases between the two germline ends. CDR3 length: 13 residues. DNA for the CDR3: TGTGCCAGCAGCCAAGAAGGAGGAGACGAGCAGTACTTC. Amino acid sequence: CASSQEGGDEQYF.

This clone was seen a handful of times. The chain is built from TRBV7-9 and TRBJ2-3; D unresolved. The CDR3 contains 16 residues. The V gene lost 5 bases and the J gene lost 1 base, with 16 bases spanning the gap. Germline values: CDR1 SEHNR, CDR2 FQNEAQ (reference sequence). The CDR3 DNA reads TGTGCCAGCAGCCCGAGAGGAGCTGTCGGCACAGATACGCAGTATTTT. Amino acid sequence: CASSPRGAVGTDTQYF.

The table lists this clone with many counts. The chain's CDR3 is CATSRRVTGDTQYF. In nucleotides, the CDR3 is TGTGCCACCAGCAGACGCGTTACCGGTGATACGCAGTATTTT. The gene calls are TRBV15 and TRBJ2-3; D unclear. Germline V lookup: CDR1 LNHNV, CDR2 YYDKDF (reference sequence). The CDR3 spans 14 residues. Trimming cost V 2 bases and J 6 bases, with 12 bases left between them.

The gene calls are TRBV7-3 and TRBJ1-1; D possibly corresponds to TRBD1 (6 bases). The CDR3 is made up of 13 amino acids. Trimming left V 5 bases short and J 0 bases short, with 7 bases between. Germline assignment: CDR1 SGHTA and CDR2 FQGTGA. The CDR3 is CASSRDMNTEAFF. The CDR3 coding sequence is TGTGCCAGCAGCCGGGACATGAACACTGAAGCTTTCTTT.

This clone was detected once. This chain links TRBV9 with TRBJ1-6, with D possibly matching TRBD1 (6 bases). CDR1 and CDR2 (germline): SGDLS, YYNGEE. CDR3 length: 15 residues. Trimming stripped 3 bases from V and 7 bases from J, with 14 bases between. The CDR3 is CASSGPGQGNSPLHF. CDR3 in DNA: TGTGCCAGCAGCGGACCGGGACAAGGGAATTCACCCCTCCACTTT. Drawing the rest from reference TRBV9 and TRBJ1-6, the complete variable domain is DSGVTQTPKHLITATGQRVTLRCSPRSGDLSVYWYQQSLDQGLQFLIQYYNGEERAKGNILERFSAQQFPDLHSELNLSSLELGDSALYFCASSGPGQGNSPLHFGNGTRLTVT.

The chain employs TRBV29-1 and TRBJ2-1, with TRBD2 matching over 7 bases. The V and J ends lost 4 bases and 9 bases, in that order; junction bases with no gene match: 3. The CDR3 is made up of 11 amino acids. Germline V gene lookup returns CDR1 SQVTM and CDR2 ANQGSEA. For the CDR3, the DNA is TGCAGCGTTGGCGGGAGTTTTGAGCAGTTCTTC. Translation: CSVGGSFEQFF.

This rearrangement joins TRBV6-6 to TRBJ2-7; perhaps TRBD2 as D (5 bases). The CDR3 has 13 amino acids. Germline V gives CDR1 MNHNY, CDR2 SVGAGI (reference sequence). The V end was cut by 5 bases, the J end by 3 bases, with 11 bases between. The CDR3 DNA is TGTGCCAGCAGTCCCCAGCGGTTCTACGAGCAGTACTTC. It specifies CASSPQRFYEQYF.

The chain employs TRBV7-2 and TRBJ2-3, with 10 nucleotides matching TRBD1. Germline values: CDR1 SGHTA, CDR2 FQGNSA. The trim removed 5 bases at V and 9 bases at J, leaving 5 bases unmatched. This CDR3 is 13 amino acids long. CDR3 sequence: CASSIGTGDTQYF. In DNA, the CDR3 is TGTGCCAGCAGCATAGGGACAGGGGACACGCAGTATTTT.